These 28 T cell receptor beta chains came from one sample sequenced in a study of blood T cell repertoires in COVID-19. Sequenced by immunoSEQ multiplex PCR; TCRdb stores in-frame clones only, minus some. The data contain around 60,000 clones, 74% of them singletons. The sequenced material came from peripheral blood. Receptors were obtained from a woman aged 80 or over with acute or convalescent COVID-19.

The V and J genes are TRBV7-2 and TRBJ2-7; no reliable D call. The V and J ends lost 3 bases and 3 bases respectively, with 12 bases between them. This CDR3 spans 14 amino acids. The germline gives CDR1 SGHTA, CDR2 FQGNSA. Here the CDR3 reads CASSLSPAFYEQYF. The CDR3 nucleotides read TGTGCCAGCAGCTTGAGCCCTGCCTTCTACGAGCAGTACTTC.

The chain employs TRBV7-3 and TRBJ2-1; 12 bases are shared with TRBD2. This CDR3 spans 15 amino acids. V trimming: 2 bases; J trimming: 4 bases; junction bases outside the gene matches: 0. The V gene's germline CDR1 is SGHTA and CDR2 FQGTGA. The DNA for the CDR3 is TGTGCCAGCAGCTTACTAGCGGGAGGGTACAATGAGCAGTTCTTC. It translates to CASSLLAGGYNEQFF.

CDR3 DNA sequence: TGTGCCAGCAGTTTATTCGGACAGGGCGAAGGTGAGCAGTTCTTC. Its protein product is CASSLFGQGEGEQFF. The chain couples TRBV27 to TRBJ2-1; 8 bases align to TRBD1. The ends lost 1 base at V and 9 bases at J; junction bases unmatched: 8. From germline, CDR1 is MNHEY and CDR2 SMNVEV (reference sequence). The CDR3 covers 15 residues.

CDR3 bases: TGTGCCAGCTCACCGACCAGGGACAGTGAAAAACTGTTTTTT. Translation: CASSPTRDSEKLFF. The rearrangement links TRBV18 to TRBJ1-4, with 7 bases fitting TRBD1. Germline V gene lookup returns CDR1 KGHSH and CDR2 LQKENI. Trimming at V came to 3 bases and at J to 7 bases, leaving 5 bases not matched to a gene. The CDR3 has 14 residues.

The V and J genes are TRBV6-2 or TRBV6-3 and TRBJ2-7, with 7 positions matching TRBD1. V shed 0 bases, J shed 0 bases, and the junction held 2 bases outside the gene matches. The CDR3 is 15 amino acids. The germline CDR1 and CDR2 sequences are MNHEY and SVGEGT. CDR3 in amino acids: CASSYSRDSSYEQYF. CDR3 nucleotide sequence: TGTGCCAGCAGTTACTCGAGGGACAGCTCCTACGAGCAGTACTTC.

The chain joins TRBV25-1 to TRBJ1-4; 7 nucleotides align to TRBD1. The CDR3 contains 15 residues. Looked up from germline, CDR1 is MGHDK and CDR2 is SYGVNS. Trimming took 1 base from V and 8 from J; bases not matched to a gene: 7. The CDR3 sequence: CASSESDRVSEKLFF. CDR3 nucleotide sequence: TGTGCCAGCAGTGAATCAGACAGGGTCAGCGAAAAACTGTTTTTT.

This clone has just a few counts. The CDR3 nucleotides are TGCGCCAGCAGTCAATCGGTACAGGGCTTAGCCAAAAACATTCAGTACTTC. Its protein product is CASSQSVQGLAKNIQYF. This sequence joins TRBV23-1 and TRBJ2-4; TRBD1 is a possible D gene (6 bases). TRBV23-1 has ORF status, its function being uncertain. V lost 0 bases and J lost 0, with 12 bases in between. The CDR3 runs 17 residues.

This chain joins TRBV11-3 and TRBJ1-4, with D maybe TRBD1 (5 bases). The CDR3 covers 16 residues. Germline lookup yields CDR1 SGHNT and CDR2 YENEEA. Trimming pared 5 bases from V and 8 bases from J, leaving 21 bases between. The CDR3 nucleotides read TGTGCCAGCAGCCCGCCTACCGGGACGAGCGGGGAAAAACTGTTTTTT. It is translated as CASSPPTGTSGEKLFF.

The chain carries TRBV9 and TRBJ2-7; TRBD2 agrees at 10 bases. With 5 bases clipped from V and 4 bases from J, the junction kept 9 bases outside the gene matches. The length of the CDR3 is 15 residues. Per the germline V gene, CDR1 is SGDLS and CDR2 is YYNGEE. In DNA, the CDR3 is TGTGCCAGCAGTCCGGGTCTAGCGGGAGTGTACGAGCAGTACTTC. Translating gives CASSPGLAGVYEQYF. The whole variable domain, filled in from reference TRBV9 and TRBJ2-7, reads DSGVTQTPKHLITATGQRVTLRCSPRSGDLSVYWYQQSLDQGLQFLIQYYNGEERAKGNILERFSAQQFPDLHSELNLSSLELGDSALYFCASSPGLAGVYEQYFGPGTRLTVT.

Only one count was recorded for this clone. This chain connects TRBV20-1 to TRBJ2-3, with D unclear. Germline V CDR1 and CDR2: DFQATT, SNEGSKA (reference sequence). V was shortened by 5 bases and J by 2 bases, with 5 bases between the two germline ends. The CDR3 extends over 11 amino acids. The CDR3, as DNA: TGCAGTGCTTTACTCACAGATACGCAGTATTTT. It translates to CSALLTDTQYF.

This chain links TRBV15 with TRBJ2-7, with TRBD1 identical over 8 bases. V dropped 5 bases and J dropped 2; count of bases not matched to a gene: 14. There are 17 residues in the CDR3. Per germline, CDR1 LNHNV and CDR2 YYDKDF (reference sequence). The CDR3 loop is CATSPYVGDRLTYEQYF. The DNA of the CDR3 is TGTGCCACCAGCCCTTACGTCGGGGACAGGCTTACCTACGAGCAGTACTTC.

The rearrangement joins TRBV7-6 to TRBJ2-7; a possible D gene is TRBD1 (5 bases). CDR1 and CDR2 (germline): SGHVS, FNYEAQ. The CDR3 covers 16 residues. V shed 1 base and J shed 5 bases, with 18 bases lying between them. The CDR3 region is CASSLETANLGNEQYF. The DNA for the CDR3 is TGTGCCAGCAGCTTAGAGACAGCCAACCTCGGCAACGAGCAGTACTTC.

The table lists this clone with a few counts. This chain's CDR3 is CASSESQGSNEQFF. Here the CDR3 DNA reads TGTGCCAGCAGTGAATCCCAGGGGTCTAATGAGCAGTTCTTC. The rearrangement uses TRBV25-1 and TRBJ2-1; perhaps TRBD1 as D (6 bases). With 1 base removed from V and 7 bases from J, the gap between germline ends came to 11 bases. CDR1 is MGHDK, CDR2 SYGVNS, per germline. The CDR3 totals 14 residues.

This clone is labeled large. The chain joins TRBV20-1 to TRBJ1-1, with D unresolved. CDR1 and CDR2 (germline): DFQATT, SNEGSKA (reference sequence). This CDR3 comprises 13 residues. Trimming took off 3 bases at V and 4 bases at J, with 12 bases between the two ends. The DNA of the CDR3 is TGCAGTGCTAGTTACGGCGGAATCACTGAAGCTTTCTTT. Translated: CSASYGGITEAFF.

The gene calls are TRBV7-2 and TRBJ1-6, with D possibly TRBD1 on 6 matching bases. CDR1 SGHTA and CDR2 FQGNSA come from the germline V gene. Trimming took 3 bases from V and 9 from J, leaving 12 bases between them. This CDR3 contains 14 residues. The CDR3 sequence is CASSFSGEGSPLHF. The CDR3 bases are TGTGCCAGCAGCTTTTCAGGGGAAGGTTCACCCCTCCACTTT.

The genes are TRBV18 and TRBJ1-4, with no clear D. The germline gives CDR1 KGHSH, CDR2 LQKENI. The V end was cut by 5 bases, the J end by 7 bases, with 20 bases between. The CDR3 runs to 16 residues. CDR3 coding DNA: TGTGCCAGCTCAACTAAGACCCCGACGATAACTGAAAAACTGTTTTTT. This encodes CASSTKTPTITEKLFF.

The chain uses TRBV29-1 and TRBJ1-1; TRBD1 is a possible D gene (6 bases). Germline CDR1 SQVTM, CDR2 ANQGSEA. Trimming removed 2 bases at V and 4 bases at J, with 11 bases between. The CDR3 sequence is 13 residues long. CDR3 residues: CSVEHREGTEAFF. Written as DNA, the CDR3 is TGCAGCGTTGAACACAGGGAGGGCACTGAAGCTTTCTTT. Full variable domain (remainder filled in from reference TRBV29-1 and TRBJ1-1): SAVISQKPSRDICQRGTSLTIQCQVDSQVTMMFWYRQQPGQSLTLIATANQGSEATYESGFVIDKFPISRPNLTFSTLTVSNMSPEDSSIYLCSVEHREGTEAFFGQGTRLTVV.

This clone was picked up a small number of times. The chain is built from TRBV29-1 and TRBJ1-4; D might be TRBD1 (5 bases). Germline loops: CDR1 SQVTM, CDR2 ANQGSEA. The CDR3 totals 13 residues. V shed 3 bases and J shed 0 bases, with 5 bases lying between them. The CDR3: CSVETATNEKLFF. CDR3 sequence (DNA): TGCAGCGTTGAGACAGCAACTAATGAAAAACTGTTTTTT.

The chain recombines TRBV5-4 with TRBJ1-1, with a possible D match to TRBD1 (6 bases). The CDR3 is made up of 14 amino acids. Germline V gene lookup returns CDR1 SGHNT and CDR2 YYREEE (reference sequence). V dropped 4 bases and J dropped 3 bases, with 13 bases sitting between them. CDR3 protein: CASSPYRVHTEAFF. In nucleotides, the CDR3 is TGTGCCAGCAGCCCGTACAGGGTGCACACTGAAGCTTTCTTT.

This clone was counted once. In nucleotides, the CDR3 is TGCAGCGTGAGACCGGGACAGGCTAACACAGATACGCAGTATTTT. Translated: CSVRPGQANTDTQYF. The rearrangement links TRBV29-1 to TRBJ2-3; 8 bases agree with TRBD1. Germline V lookup: CDR1 SQVTM, CDR2 ANQGSEA. V gave up 6 bases and J gave up 2 bases; unmatched junction bases: 10. The CDR3 consists of 15 residues.

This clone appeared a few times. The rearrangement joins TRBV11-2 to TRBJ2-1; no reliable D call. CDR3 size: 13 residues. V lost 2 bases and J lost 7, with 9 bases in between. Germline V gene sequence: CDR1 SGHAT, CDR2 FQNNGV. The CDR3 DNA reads TGTGCCAGCAGCTTACGAGCGAGTAATGAGCAGTTCTTC. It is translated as CASSLRASNEQFF.

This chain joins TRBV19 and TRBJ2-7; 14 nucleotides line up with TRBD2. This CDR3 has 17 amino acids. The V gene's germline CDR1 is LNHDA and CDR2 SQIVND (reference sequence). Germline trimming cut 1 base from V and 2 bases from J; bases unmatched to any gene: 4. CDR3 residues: CASSIGGLAGEAYEQYF. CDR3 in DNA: TGTGCCAGTAGTATAGGGGGACTAGCGGGAGAGGCCTACGAGCAGTACTTC.

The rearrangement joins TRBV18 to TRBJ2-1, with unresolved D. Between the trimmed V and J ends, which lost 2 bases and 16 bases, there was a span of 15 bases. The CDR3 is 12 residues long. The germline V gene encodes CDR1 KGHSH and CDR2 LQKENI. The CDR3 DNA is TGTGCCAGCTCACCATCCGCGGAAGATCGATTCTTC. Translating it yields CASSPSAEDRFF.

CDR3 in DNA: TGTGCCAGCAGCCCCGGGACTAGCGCCCCTTATCGTACGCAGTATTTT. This codes for CASSPGTSAPYRTQYF. The rearrangement links TRBV7-9 to TRBJ2-3; 10 nucleotides agree with TRBD2. Losses at the gene ends were 5 bases for V and 8 bases for J; bases not matched to a gene: 13. CDR1 is SEHNR and CDR2 is FQNEAQ in the germline V gene (reference sequence). This CDR3 is built from 16 residues.

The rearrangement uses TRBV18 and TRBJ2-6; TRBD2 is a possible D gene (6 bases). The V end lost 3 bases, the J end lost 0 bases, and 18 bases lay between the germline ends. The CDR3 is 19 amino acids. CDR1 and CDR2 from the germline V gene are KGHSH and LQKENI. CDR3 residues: CASSPFAGTVYSGANVLTF. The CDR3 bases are TGTGCCAGCTCACCTTTTGCCGGGACTGTATACTCTGGGGCCAACGTCCTGACTTTC.

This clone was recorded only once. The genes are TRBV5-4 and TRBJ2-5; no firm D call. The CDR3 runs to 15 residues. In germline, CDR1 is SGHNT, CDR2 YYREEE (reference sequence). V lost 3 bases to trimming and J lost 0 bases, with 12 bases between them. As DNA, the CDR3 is TGTGCCAGCAGCTCGAACACATATAACCAAGAGACCCAGTACTTC. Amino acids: CASSSNTYNQETQYF.

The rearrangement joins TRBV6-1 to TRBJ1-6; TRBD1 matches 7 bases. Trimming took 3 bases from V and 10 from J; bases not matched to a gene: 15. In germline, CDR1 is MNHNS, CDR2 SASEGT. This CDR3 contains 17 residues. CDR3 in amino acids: CASSDPLKGQSWSPLHF. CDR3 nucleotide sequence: TGTGCCAGCAGTGACCCACTTAAGGGACAGTCGTGGTCACCCCTCCACTTT.

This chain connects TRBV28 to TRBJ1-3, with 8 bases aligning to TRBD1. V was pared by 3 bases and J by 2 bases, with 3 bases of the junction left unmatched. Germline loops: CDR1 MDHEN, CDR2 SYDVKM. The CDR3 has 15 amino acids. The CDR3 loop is CASSFRGQAGNTIYF. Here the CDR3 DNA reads TGTGCCAGCAGTTTCAGGGGGCAAGCTGGAAACACCATATATTTT.